This passage covers 2 T cell receptor beta chains from one sample sequenced in a study of blood T cell repertoires in COVID-19. Sequencing used immunoSEQ multiplex PCR; TCRdb keeps in-frame clones, though not all of them. The table shows approximately 74,000 clones, with roughly 79% occurring only once. The sequencing input was peripheral blood. These receptors all stem from a man in his 60s with acute or convalescent COVID-19.

The rearrangement links TRBV5-8 to TRBJ1-5, with 9 bases that match TRBD1. Germline trimming cut 2 bases from V and 1 base from J; bases unmatched to any gene: 4. The CDR3 totals 16 residues. Germline V gene data show CDR1 as SGHTS and CDR2 as YDEGEE. The DNA for the CDR3 is TGTGCCAGCAGCTTAGGGACAGGGCCCAGCAATCAGCCCCAGCATTTT. Amino acids: CASSLGTGPSNQPQHF.

The rearrangement links TRBV15 to TRBJ2-7; 11 bases match TRBD2. CDR3 length: 17 amino acids. Trimming removed 0 bases from V and 4 bases from J; junction bases left unmatched: 8. Germline assignment: CDR1 LNHNV and CDR2 YYDKDF (reference sequence). CDR3 in amino acids: CATSRDLPGLAAYEQYF. CDR3 bases: TGTGCCACCAGCAGAGATCTACCGGGACTAGCGGCGTACGAGCAGTACTTC.